This T cell receptor beta chain was recovered during a study of blood T cells in healthy people across ages. Overall study results and limits: Per million T cells, the diversity of TCR beta decreased roughly linearly as age advanced. PBMCs were not sorted, which prevented a conclusive comparison of naive versus antigen-experienced cells. CMV status of donors was not determined, possibly confounding expanded clonotype changes.

Note on this clonotype: Its antigen is not known. A read error is possible here, since a much larger clone lies one base away.

PCR was performed a second time for about 6 to 12 cycles using a sample-barcoded 5' primer and a J-beta primer mix. TCRdb reanalysed the 5' RACE reads using MiXCR and keeps one entry per CDR3 protein. The table has 1.5 million or so distinct CDR3 sequences, approximately 39% seen once. Germline V gene data show CDR1 as MNHEY and CDR2 as SVGAGI. Trimming shortened V by 0 bases and J by 7 bases, and 16 bases separated the two germline ends. The CDR3 is 15 amino acids. Isolating PBMCs gave at least 6 million of these cells per sample. Sequencing used blood. The chain carries TRBV6-5 and TRBJ2-7; perhaps TRBD1 as D (7 bases). The origin of this receptor is a woman between 18 and 29 years old in good health. The CDR3 loop reads CASSYSAGGSKEQYF. CDR3 coding DNA: TGTGCCAGCAGTTACTCGGCAGGGGGGTCGAAAGAGCAGTACTTC.